This T cell receptor beta chain stems from a study of control samples from healthy donors and cancer patients. The table came from immunoSEQ multiplex PCR; TCRdb's copy has only in-frame clones and leaves some out. The sample lists about 110,000 clones, around 87% seen once, with 3.7% in the top ten. What was sequenced was PBMCs. The sequence came from a woman aged 55-69 years with lung cancer.

The CDR3 is CASSQGQGEGTGELFF. The CDR3 DNA reads TGTGCCAGCAGCCAGGGACAGGGGGAGGGGACCGGGGAGCTGTTTTTT. The chain recombines TRBV4-2 with TRBJ2-2; TRBD1 agrees at 11 bases. Per germline, CDR1 LGHNA and CDR2 YNFKEQ. J was trimmed by 5 bases and V by 3 bases; bases with no gene match: 5. This CDR3 region has 16 residues.